The clone carrying this T cell receptor (beta chain) was seen only once. Germline lookup yields CDR1 SGHTA and CDR2 FQGNSA. There are 14 residues in the CDR3. V lost 5 bases, J lost 3 bases, and 14 bases lay in between. This entry comes from a study of blood T cell repertoires in COVID-19. The age range of participants was about 18 to 100 years, with residence in about two dozen US areas. Sequencing used immunoSEQ multiplex PCR; TCRdb keeps in-frame clones, though not all of them. The sample carries approximately 140,000 clones, roughly 90% recorded once. Sequencing was performed on PBMCs or T cells enriched from blood (not recorded which). V and J are TRBV7-2 and TRBJ2-7, with D possibly TRBD2 on 5 matching bases. This TCR came from a woman in her 30s with acute COVID-19. The CDR3 coding sequence is TGTGCCAGCAGCAAGGACGGACTCCACTACGAGCAGTACTTC. It translates to CASSKDGLHYEQYF.